The rows below give T cell receptor beta chains drawn from one sample of a study of OX40 agonist ivuxolimab in advanced cancers. Produced via immunoSEQ multiplex PCR; TCRdb's table is partial and in-frame only. The sample records fewer than 140,000 clones, over 75% being singletons. The sample was CD4+ or CD8+ T cells sorted from blood, taken in a trial of the OX40 agonist ivuxolimab. The receptors stem from an adult with an advanced solid tumor such as melanoma, head and neck, liver or kidney cancer. CDR3s include the opening cysteine and the closing phenylalanine or tryptophan. A D gene is named only where the DNA matches it firmly. Only part of the rows carry a size: once, few, many, or a class if the clone is expanded.

>NA|TRBJ1-5|NA|TRBV30
TGTGCCTGGAGTGTGACAGGCTATCAGCCCCAGCATTTT
CAWSVTGYQPQHF
>TRBD2|TRBJ2-5|NA|TRBV7-2
TGTGCCAGCAGCTGGGGGACTACCTCGGGAGAGACCCAGTACTTC
CASSWGTTSGETQYF
>TRBD2|TRBJ2-5|NA|TRBV4-3
TGCGCCAGCAGCTTCCGTCCAGCGGGGGGCCCGGTCGGGGAGACCCAGTACTTC
CASSFRPAGGPVGETQYF
>TRBD1|TRBJ2-4|once|TRBV6-1
TGTGCCAGCAGTGACAGGGGGCACGCCAAAAACATTCAGTACTTC
CASSDRGHAKNIQYF
>TRBD1|TRBJ2-5|NA|TRBV6-1
TGTGCCAGCAGTGGTAATCCGGGACAGGGACGAGAGACCCAGTACTTC
CASSGNPGQGRETQYF
>NA|TRBJ1-5|NA|TRBV11-2
TGTGCCAGCAGCCGCGGGCAGGACAATCAGCCCCAGCATTTT
CASSRGQDNQPQHF
>NA|TRBJ2-7|NA|TRBV28
TGTGCCAGCAGCCAGAGTCCGGGCTCCTACGAGCAGTACTTC
CASSQSPGSYEQYF
>NA|TRBJ2-3|NA|TRBV28
TGTGCCAGCACGGGCGGGGCCACGTTCACAGATACGCAGTATTTT
CASTGGATFTDTQYF
>NA|TRBJ1-3|once|TRBV5-1
TGCGCCAGCAGCTTGGCTGGGGAAAACACCATATATTTT
CASSLAGENTIYF
>NA|TRBJ2-2|NA|TRBV10-3
TGTGCCATCAGTGAGGGGACTGTAAACACCGGGGAGCTGTTTTTT
CAISEGTVNTGELFF
>NA|TRBJ2-5|once|TRBV7-6
TGTGCCAGCAGCTTAGAGGGGGAGGGGACCCAGTACTTC
CASSLEGEGTQYF
>NA|TRBJ2-6|once|TRBV18
TGTGCCAGCTCACCAGATGGGGCCAACGTCCTGACTTTC
CASSPDGANVLTF
>NA|TRBJ2-1|NA|TRBV28
TGTGCCTTCGACCCCGGGCCCGAGCAGTTCTTC
CAFDPGPEQFF
>TRBD2|TRBJ2-3|NA|TRBV4-2
TGTGCCAGCAGCGGGCTAGCGGCCACAGATACGCAGTATTTT
CASSGLAATDTQYF
>NA|TRBJ1-2|NA|TRBV2
TGTGCCAGCAGTGACAGGGCTAACTATGGCTACACCTTC
CASSDRANYGYTF
>NA|TRBJ1-6|NA|TRBV14
TGTGCCAGCAGCCAGCCGGGGTTCAGTTCACCCCTCCACTTT
CASSQPGFSSPLHF
>NA|TRBJ1-2|NA|TRBV27
TGTGCCCCCGGGCTTTCACAAAGCTACACCTTC
CAPGLSQSYTF
>NA|TRBJ2-3|NA|TRBV5-1
TGCGCCAGCAGCTTGCCGAGGGTCCCAGATACGCAGTATTTT
CASSLPRVPDTQYF
>TRBD2|TRBJ2-5|NA|TRBV9
TGTGCCAGCAGTCCACCTAGCGGGGGGGGCTACCAAGAGACCCAGTACTTC
CASSPPSGGGYQETQYF
>NA|TRBJ2-7|NA|TRBV5-4
TGTGCCAGCCACCGGGACCGAGACTACGAGCAGTACTTC
CASHRDRDYEQYF
>TRBD2|TRBJ2-2|NA|TRBV5-1
TGCGCCAGCAGCAGCAGCGGGGGACGTAGCGGGGAGCTGTTTTTT
CASSSSGGRSGELFF
>NA|TRBJ2-2|NA|TRBV5-4
TGCGCCAGCAGCCAAGCCCATGCTGGGCGGGACGGGGAGCTGTTTTTT
CASSQAHAGRDGELFF
>NA|TRBJ2-1|NA|TRBV5-8
TGTGCCAGCAGCTTGGACGACCTCTCCTACAATGAGCAGTTCTTC
CASSLDDLSYNEQFF
>NA|TRBJ1-1|once|TRBV7-2
TGTGCCAGCAGCTTAGCGCAAAACACTGAAGCTTTCTTT
CASSLAQNTEAFF
>NA|TRBJ2-1|NA|TRBV7-2
TGTGCCAGCAGCTTAAGTACTAGTGACAATGAGCAGTTCTTC
CASSLSTSDNEQFF
>TRBD1|TRBJ1-1|NA|TRBV29-1
TGCAGCGTACGCGGACAGGGGGCTTTGGAAGCTTTCTTT
CSVRGQGALEAFF
>NA|TRBJ1-1|NA|TRBV18
TGTGCCAGCTCACCCGTGGACTCTACCTCGGGGGAAGCTTTCTTT
CASSPVDSTSGEAFF
>TRBD2|TRBJ2-7|NA|TRBV11-2
TGTGCCAGCAGCTTAATGCCCGGGACTAGCCTGTACGAGCAGTACTTC
CASSLMPGTSLYEQYF
>NA|TRBJ1-3|few|TRBV7-7
TGTGCTAGCAGTCCCTCGGTGGTTCTCTCTGGAAACACCATATATTTT
CASSPSVVLSGNTIYF
>TRBD2|TRBJ2-2|NA|TRBV7-6
TGTGCCAGCAGCACCGGGACTAGCGGGGGAATCGGGGAGCTGTTTTTT
CASSTGTSGGIGELFF
>NA|TRBJ2-3|NA|TRBV30
TGTGCCTGGAAGGGCAGGGGACCTACGCAGTATTTT
CAWKGRGPTQYF
>NA|TRBJ2-1|NA|TRBV7-3
TGTGCCAGCACCGACAACTGGGGGGCGGAATACAATGAGCAGTTCTTC
CASTDNWGAEYNEQFF
>NA|TRBJ1-5|NA|TRBV19
TGTGCCAGTTCGGACATTAGCAATCAGCCCCAGCATTTT
CASSDISNQPQHF
>TRBD1|TRBJ1-6|once|TRBV27
TGTGCCAGCAGTTCCGGACAGGGTGGCTATAATTCACCCCTCCACTTT
CASSSGQGGYNSPLHF
>TRBD1|TRBJ1-1|NA|TRBV28
TGTGCCAGCAGCACAGGGGCGGAAGGGGACACTGAAGCTTTCTTT
CASSTGAEGDTEAFF
>TRBD1|TRBJ2-7|NA|TRBV12-5
TGTGCTAGTGGTCGACAGGGGGAATACGAGCAGTACTTC
CASGRQGEYEQYF
>NA|TRBJ2-7|NA|TRBV6-5
TGTGCCAGCAGCCCGGGGTCCCCGCTGACCTACGAGCAGTACTTC
CASSPGSPLTYEQYF
>NA|TRBJ2-2|once|TRBV18
TGTGCCAGCTCACCTTTTTCCGGGGCGAACACCGGGGAGCTGTTTTTT
CASSPFSGANTGELFF
>TRBD1|TRBJ1-1|NA|TRBV5-6
TGTGCCAGCAGCTGGGGACAGGGGGACACTGAAGCTTTCTTT
CASSWGQGDTEAFF
>TRBD1|TRBJ1-1|NA|TRBV7-2
TGTGCCAGCAGTTCGGACAGGGTTACTGAAGCTTTCTTT
CASSSDRVTEAFF
>NA|TRBJ2-2|few|TRBV11-2
TGTGCCAGCAGCTTCGGAGGGATCGGGGAGCTGTTTTTT
CASSFGGIGELFF
>TRBD1|TRBJ1-4|NA|TRBV5-4
TGTGCCAGCAGCAGGCGACAGGGGGCGCATAGCGAAAAACTGTTTTTT
CASSRRQGAHSEKLFF
>NA|TRBJ2-5|NA|TRBV11-2
TGTGCCAGCAGCTTAGCGTCTACGCTCCAAGAGACCCAGTACTTC
CASSLASTLQETQYF
>TRBD1|TRBJ1-2|few|TRBV2
TGTGCCAGCAGTGATCAGGGGGTGGCCTATGGCTACACCTTC
CASSDQGVAYGYTF
>NA|TRBJ2-5|NA|TRBV2
TGTGCCAGCAGTGACCCGACAGTCAGGACCCAGTACTTC
CASSDPTVRTQYF
>NA|TRBJ1-5|NA|TRBV4-3
TGCGCCAGCAGCCAAGATTCGGGGGGGCAGCCCCAGCATTTT
CASSQDSGGQPQHF
>NA|TRBJ1-4|NA|TRBV7-2
TGTGCCAGCAGCTCCTATACGGCAACTAATGAAAAACTGTTTTTT
CASSSYTATNEKLFF
>NA|TRBJ1-5|NA|TRBV6-1
TGTGCCAGCATTGGAGGGGCCGCTCAGCCCCAGCATTTT
CASIGGAAQPQHF
>NA|TRBJ2-7|NA|TRBV6-5
TGTGCCAGCAGTCCGGACGGATCGAGCTCCTACGAGCAGTACTTC
CASSPDGSSSYEQYF